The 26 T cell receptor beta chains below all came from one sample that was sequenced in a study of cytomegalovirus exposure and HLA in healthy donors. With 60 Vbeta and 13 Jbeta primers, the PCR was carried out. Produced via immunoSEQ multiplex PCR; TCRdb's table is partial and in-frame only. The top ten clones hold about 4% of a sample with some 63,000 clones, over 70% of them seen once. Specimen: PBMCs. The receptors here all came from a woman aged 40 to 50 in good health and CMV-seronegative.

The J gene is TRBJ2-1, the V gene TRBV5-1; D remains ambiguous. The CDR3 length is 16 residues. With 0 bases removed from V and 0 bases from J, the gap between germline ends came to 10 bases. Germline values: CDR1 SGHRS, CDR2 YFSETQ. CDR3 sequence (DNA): TGCGCCAGCAGCTTGGTCGGTGGTGGCTCCTACAATGAGCAGTTCTTC. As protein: CASSLVGGGSYNEQFF.

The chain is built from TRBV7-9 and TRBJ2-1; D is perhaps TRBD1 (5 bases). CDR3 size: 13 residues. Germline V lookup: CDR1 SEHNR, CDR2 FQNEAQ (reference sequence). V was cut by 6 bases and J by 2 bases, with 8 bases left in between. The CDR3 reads CASSMTAYNEQFF. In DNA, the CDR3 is TGTGCCAGCAGTATGACAGCCTACAATGAGCAGTTCTTC. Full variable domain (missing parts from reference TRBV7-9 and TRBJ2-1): DTGVSQNPRHKITKRGQNVTFRCDPISEHNRLYWYRQTLGQGPEFLTYFQNEAQLEKSRLLSDRFSAERPKGSFSTLEIQRTEQGDSAMYLCASSMTAYNEQFFGPGTRLTVL.

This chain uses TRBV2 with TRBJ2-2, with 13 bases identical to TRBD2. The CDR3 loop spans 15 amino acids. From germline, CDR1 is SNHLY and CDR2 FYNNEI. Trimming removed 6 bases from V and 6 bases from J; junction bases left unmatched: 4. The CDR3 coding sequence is TGTGCCAGCAGGGCGACTAGCGGGAGGTCCGGGGAGCTGTTTTTT. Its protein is CASRATSGRSGELFF.

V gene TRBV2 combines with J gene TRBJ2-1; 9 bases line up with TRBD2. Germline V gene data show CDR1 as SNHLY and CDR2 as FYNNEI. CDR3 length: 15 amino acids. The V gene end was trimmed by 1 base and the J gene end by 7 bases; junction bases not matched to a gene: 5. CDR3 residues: CASSEDGLARNEQFF. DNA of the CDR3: TGTGCCAGCAGTGAAGATGGACTAGCGAGGAATGAGCAGTTCTTC.

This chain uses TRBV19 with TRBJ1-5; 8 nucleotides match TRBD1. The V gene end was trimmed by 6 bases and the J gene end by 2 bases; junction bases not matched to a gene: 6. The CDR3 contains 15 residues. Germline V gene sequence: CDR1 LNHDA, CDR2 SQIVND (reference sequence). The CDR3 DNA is TGTGCCAGTAGCACCTCAGGGGGCGGCAATCAGCCCCAGCATTTT. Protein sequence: CASSTSGGGNQPQHF.

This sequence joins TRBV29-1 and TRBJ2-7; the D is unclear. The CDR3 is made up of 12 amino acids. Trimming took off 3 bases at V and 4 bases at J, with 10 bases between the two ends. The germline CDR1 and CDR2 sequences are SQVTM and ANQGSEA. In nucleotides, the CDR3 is TGCAGCGTTGAGGGCGCCAGGTACGAGCAGTACTTC. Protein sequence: CSVEGARYEQYF.

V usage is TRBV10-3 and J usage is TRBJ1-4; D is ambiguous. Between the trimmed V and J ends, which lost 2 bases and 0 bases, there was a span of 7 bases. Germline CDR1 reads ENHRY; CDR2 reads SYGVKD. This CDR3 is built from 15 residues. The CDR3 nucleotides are TGTGCCATCAGTGAGGAAGCTGCAACTAATGAAAAACTGTTTTTT. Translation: CAISEEAATNEKLFF.

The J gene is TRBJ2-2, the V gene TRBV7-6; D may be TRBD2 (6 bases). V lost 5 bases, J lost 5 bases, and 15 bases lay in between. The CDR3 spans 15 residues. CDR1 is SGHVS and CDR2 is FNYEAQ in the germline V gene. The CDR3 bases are TGTGCCAGCAGCGCAAATCCGGGACTGACCGGGGAGCTGTTTTTT. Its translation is CASSANPGLTGELFF.

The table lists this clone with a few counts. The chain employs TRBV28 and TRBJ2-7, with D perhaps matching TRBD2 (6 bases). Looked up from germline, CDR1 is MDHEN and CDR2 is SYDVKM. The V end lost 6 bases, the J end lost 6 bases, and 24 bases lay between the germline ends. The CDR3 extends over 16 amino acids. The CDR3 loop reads CASRDSSAGSGLEQYF. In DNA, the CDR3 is TGTGCCAGCAGGGACTCTAGTGCGGGATCTGGGCTCGAGCAGTACTTC.

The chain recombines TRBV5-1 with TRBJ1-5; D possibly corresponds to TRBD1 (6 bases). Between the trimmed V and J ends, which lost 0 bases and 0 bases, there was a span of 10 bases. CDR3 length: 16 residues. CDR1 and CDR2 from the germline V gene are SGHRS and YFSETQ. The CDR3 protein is CASSLASGDSNQPQHF. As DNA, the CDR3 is TGCGCCAGCAGCTTGGCGTCAGGGGATAGCAATCAGCCCCAGCATTTT.

CDR3 sequence (DNA): TGTGCCAGCAGCTTGGGAGGGCAGGGGGCCTACGAGCAGTACTTC. It encodes CASSLGGQGAYEQYF. This rearrangement joins TRBV5-6 to TRBJ2-5, with TRBD1 matching 7 bases. The DNA end favors TRBJ2-7, so the J call may be wrong. The germline CDR1 and CDR2 sequences are SGHDT and YYEEEE. The CDR3 totals 15 residues.

CDR3 sequence reads: CASRGDRGHSAEQFF. In nucleotides, the CDR3 is TGCGCCAGCAGAGGGGACAGGGGGCATAGCGCTGAGCAGTTCTTC. The chain carries TRBV5-1 and TRBJ2-1, with 12 bases identical to TRBD1. The CDR3 is 15 amino acids. The ends lost 5 bases at V and 9 bases at J; junction bases unmatched: 9. Germline values: CDR1 SGHRS, CDR2 YFSETQ.

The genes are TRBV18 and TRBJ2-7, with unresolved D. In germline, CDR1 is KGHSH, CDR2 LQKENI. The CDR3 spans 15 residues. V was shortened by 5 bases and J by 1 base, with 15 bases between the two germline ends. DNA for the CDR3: TGTGCCAGCTCAAGCGCGCAGTCACCATCCTACGAGCAGTACTTC. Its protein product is CASSSAQSPSYEQYF.

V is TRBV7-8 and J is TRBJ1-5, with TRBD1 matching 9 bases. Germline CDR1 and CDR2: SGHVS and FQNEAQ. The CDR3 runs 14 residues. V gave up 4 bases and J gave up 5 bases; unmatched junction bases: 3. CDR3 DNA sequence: TGTGCCAGCAGCTCCCGGGACAGGGATCAGCCCCAGCATTTT. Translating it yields CASSSRDRDQPQHF.

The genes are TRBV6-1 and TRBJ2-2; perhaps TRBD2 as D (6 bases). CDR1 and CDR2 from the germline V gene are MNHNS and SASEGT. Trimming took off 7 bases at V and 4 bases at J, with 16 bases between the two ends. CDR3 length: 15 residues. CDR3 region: CASTIAEILTGELFF. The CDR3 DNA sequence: TGTGCCAGCACCATAGCGGAGATACTCACCGGGGAGCTGTTTTTT.

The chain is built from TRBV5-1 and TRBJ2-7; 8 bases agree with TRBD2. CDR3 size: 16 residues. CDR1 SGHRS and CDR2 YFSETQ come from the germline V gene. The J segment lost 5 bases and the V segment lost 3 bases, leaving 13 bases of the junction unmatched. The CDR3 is CASSWTGGAPGHEQYF. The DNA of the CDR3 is TGCGCCAGCAGCTGGACGGGGGGGGCTCCGGGGCACGAGCAGTACTTC.

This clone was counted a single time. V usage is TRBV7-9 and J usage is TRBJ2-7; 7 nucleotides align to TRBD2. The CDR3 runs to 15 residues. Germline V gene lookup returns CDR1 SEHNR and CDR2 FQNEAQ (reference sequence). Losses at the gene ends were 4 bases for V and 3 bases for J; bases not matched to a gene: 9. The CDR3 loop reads CASSSRDYHLYEQYF. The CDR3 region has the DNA TGTGCCAGCAGCTCCCGGGACTATCATCTCTACGAGCAGTACTTC.

CDR3 in DNA: TGTGCCAGTAGTATAGTCGGGAGTGAGCAGTATTTT. Its translation: CASSIVGSEQYF. This chain uses TRBV19 with TRBJ2-3; maybe TRBD2 (6 bases). This CDR3 has 12 residues. Per the germline V gene, CDR1 is LNHDA and CDR2 is SQIVND (reference sequence). The V and J ends lost 1 base and 11 bases respectively, with 10 bases between them.

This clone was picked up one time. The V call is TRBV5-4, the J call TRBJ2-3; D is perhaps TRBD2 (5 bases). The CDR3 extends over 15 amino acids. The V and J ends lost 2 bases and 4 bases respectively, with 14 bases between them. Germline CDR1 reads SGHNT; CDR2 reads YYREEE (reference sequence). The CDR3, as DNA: TGTGCCAGCAGCTTCCTGGGAGCGGTCGCAGATACGCAGTATTTT. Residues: CASSFLGAVADTQYF.

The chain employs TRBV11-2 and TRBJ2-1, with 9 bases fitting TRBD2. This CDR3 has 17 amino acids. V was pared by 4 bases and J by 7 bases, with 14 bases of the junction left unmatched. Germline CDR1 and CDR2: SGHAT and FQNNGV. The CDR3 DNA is TGTGCCAGCAGCTCCTTTGGCGGGGCGCGGGGGGGGAATGAGCAGTTCTTC. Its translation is CASSSFGGARGGNEQFF. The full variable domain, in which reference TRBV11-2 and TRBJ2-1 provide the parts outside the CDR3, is EAGVAQSPRYKIIEKRQSVAFWCNPISGHATLYWYQQILGQGPKLLIQFQNNGVVDDSQLPKDRFSAERLKGVDSTLKIQPAKLEDSAVYLCASSSFGGARGGNEQFFGPGTRLTVL.

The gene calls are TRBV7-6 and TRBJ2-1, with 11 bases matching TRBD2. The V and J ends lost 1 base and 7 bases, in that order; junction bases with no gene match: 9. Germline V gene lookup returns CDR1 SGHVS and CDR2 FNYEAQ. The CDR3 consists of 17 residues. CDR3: CASSLVALAGGVNEQFF. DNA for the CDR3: TGTGCCAGCAGCTTAGTTGCTTTAGCGGGAGGGGTGAATGAGCAGTTCTTC.

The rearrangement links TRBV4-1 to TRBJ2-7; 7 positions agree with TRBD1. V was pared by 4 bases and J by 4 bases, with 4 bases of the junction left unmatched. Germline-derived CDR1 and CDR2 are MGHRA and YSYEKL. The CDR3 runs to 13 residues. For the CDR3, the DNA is TGCGCCAGCAGCCGGGACAGTCAATACGAGCAGTACTTC. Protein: CASSRDSQYEQYF.

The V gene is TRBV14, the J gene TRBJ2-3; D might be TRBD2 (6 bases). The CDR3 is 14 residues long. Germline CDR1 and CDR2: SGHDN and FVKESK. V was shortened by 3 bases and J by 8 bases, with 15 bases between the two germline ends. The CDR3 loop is CASSQLTGTPTQYF. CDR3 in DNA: TGTGCCAGCAGCCAGTTGACCGGGACTCCTACGCAGTATTTT.

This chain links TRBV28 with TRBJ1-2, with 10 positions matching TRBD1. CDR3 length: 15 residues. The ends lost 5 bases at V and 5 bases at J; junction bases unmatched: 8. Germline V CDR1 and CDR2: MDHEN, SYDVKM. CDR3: CASSAPGQGFYGYTF. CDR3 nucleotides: TGTGCCAGCAGTGCGCCGGGACAGGGGTTTTATGGCTACACCTTC.

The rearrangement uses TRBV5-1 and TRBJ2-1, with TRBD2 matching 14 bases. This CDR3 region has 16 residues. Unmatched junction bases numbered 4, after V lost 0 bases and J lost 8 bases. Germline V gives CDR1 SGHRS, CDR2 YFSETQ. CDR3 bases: TGCGCCAGCAGCTTGGACGGGACTAGCGGGAGTGATGAGCAGTTCTTC. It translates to CASSLDGTSGSDEQFF. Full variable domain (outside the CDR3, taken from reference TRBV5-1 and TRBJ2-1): KAGVTQTPRYLIKTRGQQVTLSCSPISGHRSVSWYQQTPGQGLQFLFEYFSETQRNKGNFPGRFSGRQFSNSRSEMNVSTLELGDSALYLCASSLDGTSGSDEQFFGPGTRLTVL.

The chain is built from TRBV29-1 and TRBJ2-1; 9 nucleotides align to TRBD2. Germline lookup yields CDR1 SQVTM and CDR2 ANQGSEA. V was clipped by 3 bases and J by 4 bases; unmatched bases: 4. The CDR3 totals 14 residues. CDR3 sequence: CSVERREGYNEQFF. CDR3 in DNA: TGCAGCGTTGAGCGGCGGGAGGGATACAATGAGCAGTTCTTC.